Below, 11 T cell receptor beta chains from the same sample are listed, as sequenced in a study of regulatory T cells in long-lasting Graves disease. Time point meaning: newly diagnosed GD, antithyroid drugs for less than 3 months. Making the TCR library involved RNA that had been extracted from PBMCs. Researchers made TCR beta libraries by using iRepertoire HTBI primers and running Arm-PCR on CDR3 regions. TCRdb redid the calling of the multiplex PCR reads with MiXCR, one entry per CDR3 protein. The profile shows over 350,000 distinct CDR3 sequences, 15% of them singletons. These data also featured in a second study, about T cells in Graves' hyperthyroidism and ophthalmopathy.

The source material was peripheral blood mononuclear cells (PBMCs), sampled at new diagnosis, from a patient treated with antithyroid drugs. These receptors were collected from a middle-aged woman with Graves disease.

This clonotype was observed many times. This chain joins TRBV28 and TRBJ2-3; the D gene could be TRBD1 or TRBD2 (7 bases each). V lost 4 bases to trimming and J lost 3 bases, with 20 bases between them. This CDR3 has 17 residues. Germline CDR1 MDHEN, CDR2 SYDVKM. As DNA, the CDR3 is TGTGCCAGCAGTTCTCCCGGGACAGCGGGACCTACAGATACGCAGTATTTT. As protein: CASSSPGTAGPTDTQYF.

This clonotype has ten or more counts. The V gene is TRBV12-3 or TRBV12-4, the J gene TRBJ2-4; unclear D gene. There are 14 residues in the CDR3. V lost 2 bases, J lost 7 bases, and 12 bases lay in between. CDR3 in DNA: TGTGCCAGCAGTTTAAGTCCCCTAGTGAACATTCAGTACTTC. Translated, it gives CASSLSPLVNIQYF.

This chain joins TRBV28 and TRBJ2-7; 8 bases match TRBD2. This CDR3 contains 13 residues. Germline CDR1 MDHEN, CDR2 SYDVKM. Trimming removed 5 bases from V and 5 bases from J; junction bases left unmatched: 5. The CDR3 sequence is CASSEAGAHEQYF. CDR3 bases: TGTGCCAGCAGTGAAGCGGGAGCCCACGAGCAGTACTTC.

The table lists this clonotype with many counts. This sequence joins TRBV19 and TRBJ2-1, with TRBD2 identical over 9 bases. The CDR3 consists of 13 residues. Germline assignment: CDR1 LNHDA and CDR2 SQIVND (reference sequence). With V trimmed by 9 bases and J by 8 bases, 8 bases remained unmatched. The CDR3 region is CASSGTSWYEQFF. The CDR3 coding sequence is TGTGCCAGCAGTGGGACTAGCTGGTATGAGCAGTTCTTC.

This clonotype was counted many times. The V call is TRBV7-9, the J call TRBJ1-1; 7 bases are shared with TRBD1. The junction had 7 bases not matched to a gene; V was cut back by 7 bases and J by 5 bases. CDR3 length: 13 amino acids. Germline V gene sequence: CDR1 SEHNR, CDR2 FQNEAQ (reference sequence). The CDR3 region is CASTLGGQTEAFF. The CDR3 DNA follows: TGTGCCAGCACCCTAGGGGGCCAGACTGAAGCTTTCTTT.

In its sample, this clonotype was seen many times. The V gene is TRBV18, the J gene TRBJ2-1; D ambiguous. This CDR3 has 16 amino acids. Germline loops: CDR1 KGHSH, CDR2 LQKENI. The V and J ends lost 3 bases and 0 bases respectively, with 12 bases between them. The CDR3 protein is CASSPGWGSSYNEQFF. As DNA, the CDR3 is TGTGCCAGCTCACCGGGCTGGGGAAGCTCCTACAATGAGCAGTTCTTC.

There are many counts of this clonotype. This chain uses TRBV6-2 or TRBV6-3 with TRBJ2-4; no clear D gene. This CDR3 contains 15 residues. Germline V gives CDR1 MNHEY, CDR2 SVGEGT. The ends were cut back, 4 bases at V and 0 bases at J, with 10 bases in the middle. The CDR3, as DNA: TGTGCCAGCAGTTCCGGCGGCTTAGCCAAAAACATTCAGTACTTC. Translating gives CASSSGGLAKNIQYF.

In the case of this clonotype: A much larger clone sits a single nucleotide away, making a read error possible. The chain employs TRBV3-1 and TRBJ2-5, with 9 bases matching TRBD1. The CDR3 runs 16 residues. The trim removed 1 base at V and 2 bases at J, leaving 5 bases unmatched. The V gene's germline CDR1 is LGHDT and CDR2 YNNKEL (reference sequence). CDR3 nucleotide sequence: TGTGCCAGCAGCCAAGCGGGGACAGGGTCACAAGAGACCCAGTACTTC. Translating it yields CASSQAGTGSQETQYF.

This clonotype was seen more than once but under ten times. Because it lacks the conserved phenylalanine or tryptophan at the end, this CDR3 is likely a read error. The chain combines TRBV7-9 with TRBJ2-5; D unresolved. V dropped 5 bases and J dropped 5 bases, with 18 bases sitting between them. Germline CDR1 SEHNR, CDR2 FQNEAQ (reference sequence). The length of the CDR3 is 15 residues. The CDR3 coding sequence is TGTGCCAGCAGCCCTACCCTCCTAGGTTGGGAGACCCAGTACCTC. As protein: CASSPTLLGWETQYL.

The chain carries TRBV30 and TRBJ1-3; unclear D gene. The CDR3 runs to 12 residues. V gave up 0 bases and J gave up 12 bases, with 12 bases separating them. CDR1 GTSNPN and CDR2 SVGIG come from the germline V gene (reference sequence). In nucleotides, the CDR3 is TGTGCCTGGAGTGTTGACCCCAGGCACATATATTTT. Its translation is CAWSVDPRHIYF.

This clonotype was picked up many times. This chain connects TRBV27 to TRBJ2-3; TRBD2 aligns across 12 bases. Looked up from germline, CDR1 is MNHEY and CDR2 is SMNVEV (reference sequence). This CDR3 contains 20 residues. V was pared by 4 bases and J by 2 bases, with 16 bases of the junction left unmatched. The CDR3 here is CASSSRLAGDLAGATDTQYF. CDR3 nucleotide sequence: TGTGCCAGCAGTTCCCGACTAGCGGGAGATCTCGCCGGCGCCACAGATACGCAGTATTTT.